There are many counts of the clone carrying this T cell receptor beta chain. Its specificity is not known. Other nucleotide sequences from this sample produce the same CDR3. The data derive from a study of shared clonotypes between healthy human individuals. With 10 bases removed from V and 1 base from J, the gap between germline ends came to 14 bases. This CDR3 has 14 amino acids. CDR1 and CDR2 from the germline V gene are MDHEN and SYDVKM. It was at deep level that the assay was run. Assay used: immunoSEQ multiplex PCR; TCRdb lists only in-frame clones, some missing. Among about 2 million clones listed, over 85% were seen once. Donors were Caucasian adults residing in Nashville, Tennessee, USA. Regarding the study as a whole: Compared with memory subsets, naive subsets generally had larger estimated richness.

Specimen: naive CD4+ T cells sorted from blood. Subset of the sample: CD45RA+ positively selected. The chain has TRBV28 and TRBJ1-5; D is possibly TRBD1 (6 bases). The origin of this receptor is a young man in good health. The CDR3 loop is CATLEGTSNQPQHF. CDR3 coding DNA: TGTGCCACCCTAGAGGGGACAAGCAATCAGCCCCAGCATTTT. Combining the CDR3 with reference TRBV28 and TRBJ1-5 gives the whole variable domain DVKVTQSSRYLVKRTGEKVFLECVQDMDHENMFWYRQDPGLGLRLIYFSYDVKMKEKGDIPEGYSVSREKKERFSLILESASTNQTSMYLCATLEGTSNQPQHFGDGTRLSIL.